The 20 T cell receptor beta chains below all came from one sample that was sequenced in a study of Ad26.COV2.S vaccination and SARS-CoV-2 variants (dated by TCRdb to about 2021). The protocol used for the library was the immunoSEQ multiplex PCR assay. Drawn from immuneACCESS, this table holds only the in-frame rearrangements with V and J called that TCRdb kept. Clones are partly lost; checked studies trace under half to an unresolved V gene and leave the rest unexplained. This sample is represented by 300,000 to 400,000 clones; roughly 89% of them were singletons. The top ten hold roughly 5% of the sample. The intended sense of this specimen's treatment or condition label: approximately 18 received Ad26.COV2.S at low or high dose, single or two shots; about five received placebo; per-sample allocation not given. For vaccine and placebo recipients, the sequenced repertoires came from samples collected on day 63 after the first injection.

The sample was peripheral blood, taken in a trial of Ad26.COV2.S vaccine versus placebo. These TCRs come from a person aged 18-60 years who received the Ad26.COV2.S COVID-19 vaccine or a placebo.

The chain recombines TRBV12-2 with TRBJ1-1; the table's D gene call, TRBD1, was not cross checked with the DNA. TRBV12-2 is reported as a pseudogene. The CDR3 runs 15 residues. CDR3 sequence (DNA): TGTGCAAGTCGCTTAGTTCCCAGGGGATCAACTGAAGCTTTCTTT. It encodes CASRLVPRGSTEAFF.

Of note for this clone: A read error may explain this, as a much larger clone is one base away. Other DNA sequences in this sample translate to the same CDR3. The rearrangement uses TRBV5-6 and TRBJ1-1; D is ambiguous. CDR3 length equals 12 residues. Germline V gene lookup returns CDR1 SGHDT and CDR2 YYEEEE. V was shortened by 1 base and J by 0 bases, with 1 base between the two germline ends. The DNA of the CDR3 is TGTGCCAGCAGCTTGTTGAACACTGAAGCTTTCTTT. Its translation: CASSLLNTEAFF.

The rearrangement links TRBV27 to TRBJ2-2; 11 bases agree with TRBD1. The CDR3 covers 16 residues. V shed 5 bases and J 7 bases; nucleotides not matched to a gene: 9. Germline values: CDR1 MNHEY, CDR2 SMNVEV (reference sequence). In nucleotides, the CDR3 is TGTGCCAGCAGTCCCTGGACAGGGGGCGAGGGCGGGGAGCTGTTTTTT. As protein: CASSPWTGGEGGELFF.

The V and J genes are TRBV4-1 and TRBJ2-1, with 11 bases identical to TRBD2. The CDR3 sequence is 16 residues long. Germline-derived CDR1 and CDR2 are MGHRA and YSYEKL. V lost 5 bases and J lost 5; bases outside the gene matches: 8. This chain's CDR3 is CASSALGLAGHNEQFF. The CDR3, as DNA: TGCGCCAGCAGCGCACTAGGACTAGCGGGTCACAATGAGCAGTTCTTC.

This clone was picked up one time. The CDR3 DNA is TGTGCCAGCAGTCAACCGGGACAGGCAAATTCACCCCTCCACTTT. It translates to CASSQPGQANSPLHF. The rearrangement links TRBV6-6 to TRBJ1-6, with TRBD1 matching over 8 bases. This CDR3 comprises 15 residues. V dropped 5 bases and J dropped 7; count of bases not matched to a gene: 7. CDR1 MNHNY and CDR2 SVGAGI come from the germline V gene (reference sequence).

J is TRBJ2-2 and V is TRBV5-1, with 8 bases fitting TRBD2. With V trimmed by 2 bases and J by 6 bases, 9 bases remained unmatched. Germline loops: CDR1 SGHRS, CDR2 YFSETQ. The length of the CDR3 is 16 residues. In nucleotides, the CDR3 is TGCGCCAGCAGCTTCAGCTCCGGGACTAGTTCCGGGGAGCTGTTTTTT. Protein: CASSFSSGTSSGELFF.

The chain is built from TRBV30 and TRBJ1-2, with 7 nucleotides matching TRBD1. The germline V gene has CDR1 GTSNPN and CDR2 SVGIG (reference sequence). The ends lost 0 bases at V and 6 bases at J; junction bases unmatched: 4. CDR3 length: 13 residues. This CDR3 is CAWSVRGSNGYTF. The CDR3 coding sequence is TGTGCCTGGAGTGTCAGGGGGAGTAATGGCTACACCTTC.

The rearrangement joins TRBV5-1 to TRBJ2-5; 7 positions agree with TRBD2. The CDR3 extends over 15 amino acids. Germline V CDR1 and CDR2: SGHRS, YFSETQ. Trimming took 0 bases from V and 6 from J; bases not matched to a gene: 8. DNA of the CDR3: TGCGCCAGCAGCTTGGGTTCTAGCGGTTTACAGACCCAGTACTTC. Its translation: CASSLGSSGLQTQYF.

This rearrangement joins TRBV29-1 to TRBJ1-2; tentative D call: TRBD1 (6 bases). The CDR3 has 12 residues. Trimming took off 4 bases at V and 6 bases at J, with 12 bases between the two ends. CDR1 and CDR2 (germline): SQVTM, ANQGSEA. The CDR3, as DNA: TGCAGCGTTGTACAGGGTAGGGATGGCTACACCTTC. It specifies CSVVQGRDGYTF. Based on the CDR3 plus reference TRBV29-1 and TRBJ1-2, the full variable domain is SAVISQKPSRDICQRGTSLTIQCQVDSQVTMMFWYRQQPGQSLTLIATANQGSEATYESGFVIDKFPISRPNLTFSTLTVSNMSPEDSSIYLCSVVQGRDGYTFGSGTRLTVV.

V is TRBV15 and J is TRBJ1-1, with 9 bases that match TRBD1. With 3 bases clipped from V and 7 bases from J, the junction kept 3 bases outside the gene matches. CDR3 length: 13 residues. Germline-derived CDR1 and CDR2 are LNHNV and YYDKDF (reference sequence). The CDR3 bases are TGTGCCACCAGCAGTGGACAGGGGCTTGAAGCTTTCTTT. Translating gives CATSSGQGLEAFF. Using reference TRBV15 and TRBJ1-1 for the parts outside the CDR3, the full variable domain is DAMVIQNPRYQVTQFGKPVTLSCSQTLNHNVMYWYQQKSSQAPKLLFHYYDKDFNNEADTPDNFQSRRPNTSFCFLDIRSPGLGDTAMYLCATSSGQGLEAFFGQGTRLTVV.

This clone appeared once. This chain connects TRBV19 to TRBJ2-3; D may match TRBD1 or TRBD2 (5 bases each). The CDR3 spans 17 residues. The V end lost 7 bases, the J end lost 0 bases, and 20 bases lay between the germline ends. Germline V gives CDR1 LNHDA, CDR2 SQIVND (reference sequence). The CDR3 nucleotides are TGTGCCAGTAAGGAGCGAGGGGTCAGATCTAGCACAGATACGCAGTATTTT. As protein: CASKERGVRSSTDTQYF.

V is TRBV5-4 and J is TRBJ2-3; either TRBD1 or TRBD2 may supply D (5 bases each). CDR1 SGHNT and CDR2 YYREEE come from the germline V gene (reference sequence). The CDR3 extends over 14 amino acids. The germline V and J ends were trimmed by 4 bases and 2 bases, with 11 bases remaining between them. The CDR3: CASSPEGNTDTQYF. The CDR3 nucleotides are TGTGCCAGCAGCCCCGAGGGGAACACAGATACGCAGTATTTT.

This chain links TRBV9 with TRBJ2-7; D might be TRBD1 (6 bases). Germline CDR1 reads SGDLS; CDR2 reads YYNGEE. This CDR3 has 16 amino acids. The V and J ends lost 4 bases and 4 bases respectively, with 21 bases between them. Here the CDR3 reads CASSLFGTPNRYEQYF. The CDR3 DNA follows: TGTGCCAGCAGCCTCTTCGGGACACCAAACAGGTACGAGCAGTACTTC.

The chain combines TRBV2 with TRBJ1-1; 8 nucleotides line up with TRBD1. With 3 bases clipped from V and 10 bases from J, the junction kept 7 bases outside the gene matches. Germline V gives CDR1 SNHLY, CDR2 FYNNEI. The CDR3 runs 13 residues. The chain's CDR3 is CASSESTGGAAFF. CDR3 nucleotides: TGTGCCAGCAGTGAGTCTACAGGGGGAGCAGCTTTCTTT.

This clone came up many times. J is TRBJ2-7 and V is TRBV3-1 (or the pseudogene TRBV3-2); 7 bases map to TRBD2. The V gene end was trimmed by 1 base and the J gene end by 0 bases; junction bases not matched to a gene: 3. The V gene's germline CDR1 is LGHDT and CDR2 YNNKEL (reference sequence). This CDR3 spans 15 amino acids. The CDR3 is CASSQGLADSYEQYF. In DNA form, the CDR3 reads TGTGCCAGCAGCCAAGGTCTAGCGGACTCCTACGAGCAGTACTTC.

The chain employs TRBV28 and TRBJ1-5; D remains unclear. V lost 2 bases and J lost 4, with 6 bases in between. Germline-derived CDR1 and CDR2 are MDHEN and SYDVKM. CDR3 length: 13 residues. CDR3 coding DNA: TGTGCCAGCAGTTTACAACAGAATCAGCCCCAGCATTTT. Residues: CASSLQQNQPQHF. The full variable domain, completed using reference TRBV28 and TRBJ1-5, is DVKVTQSSRYLVKRTGEKVFLECVQDMDHENMFWYRQDPGLGLRLIYFSYDVKMKEKGDIPEGYSVSREKKERFSLILESASTNQTSMYLCASSLQQNQPQHFGDGTRLSIL.

The CDR3 sequence: CASSLEVAGAGDTQYF. CDR3 DNA sequence: TGTGCCAGCAGCTTAGAGGTAGCGGGAGCGGGAGATACGCAGTATTTT. The chain combines TRBV7-2 with TRBJ2-3; TRBD2 agrees at 9 bases. The germline V gene has CDR1 SGHTA and CDR2 FQGNSA. With V trimmed by 1 base and J by 5 bases, 7 bases remained unmatched. The length of the CDR3 is 16 residues.

This rearrangement joins TRBV19 to TRBJ2-7, with D hard to call. The ends were cut back, 0 bases at V and 7 bases at J, with 10 bases in the middle. Germline CDR1 reads LNHDA; CDR2 reads SQIVND (reference sequence). This CDR3 contains 13 residues. CDR3 nucleotides: TGTGCCAGTAGTATAGATCCCAAAGGGGAGCAGTACTTC. It is translated as CASSIDPKGEQYF.

The chain links TRBV7-9 to TRBJ2-1; tentative D call: TRBD1 (5 bases). The germline gives CDR1 SEHNR, CDR2 FQNEAQ (reference sequence). This CDR3 is built from 15 residues. Between the trimmed V and J ends, which lost 6 bases and 3 bases, there was a span of 15 bases. In DNA, the CDR3 is TGTGCCAGCAGTTATACACAGGCGTACTACAATGAGCAGTTCTTC. Protein product: CASSYTQAYYNEQFF.

The chain carries TRBV25-1 and TRBJ2-2; D ambiguous. The CDR3 covers 11 residues. CDR1 MGHDK and CDR2 SYGVNS come from the germline V gene. V lost 6 bases and J 5 bases, leaving 4 bases between the germline ends. Here the CDR3 DNA reads TGTGCCAGCAGGCGAACCGGGGAGCTGTTTTTT. Translation gives CASRRTGELFF.